This TCR beta chain is drawn from a study of spatial heterogeneity in lung cancer. Study at large: Counts of TCR transcripts in tumor regions tracked strongly with a T cell module score that came from matched bulk RNA-seq.

Specified time point: sample taken at primary tumor resection. Every cDNA TCR molecule received its own unique molecular identifier. TCRdb redid the calling of the 5' RACE reads with MiXCR, one entry per CDR3 protein. The table includes 5,700 or so distinct CDR3 sequences, more than 20% detected once. The sample holds one count of this clonotype. What it recognizes is unknown. Study-level points and caveats: Counts of expanded alpha and beta TCRs within tumors tracked the tumor nonsynonymous mutation count.

V lost 5 bases and J lost 6, with 23 bases in between. CDR1 SGHTA and CDR2 FQGNSA come from the germline V gene. The CDR3 length is 17 residues. The chain uses TRBV7-2 and TRBJ2-1, with D perhaps matching TRBD1 or TRBD2 (6 bases each). The TCR originated in a male donor with early-stage non-small cell lung cancer. The input for sequencing was lung tumor tissue, taken at surgery. The DNA for the CDR3 is TGTGCCAGCAGCCCCCCCCGGGGGAACAGGGTGGGCAATGAGCAGTTCTTC. It yields the protein CASSPPRGNRVGNEQFF. Full variable domain (remainder filled in from reference TRBV7-2 and TRBJ2-1): GAGVSQSPSNKVTEKGKDVELRCDPISGHTALYWYRQSLGQGLEFLIYFQGNSAPDKSGLPSDRFSAERTGGSVSTLTIQRTQQEDSAVYLCASSPPRGNRVGNEQFFGPGTRLTVL.